A selection of T cell receptor beta chains follows, all from one sample in a study of CD8+ T cells in alopecia areata. Profiling relied on immunoSEQ multiplex PCR, and the TCRdb table lists in-frame clones only, not all of them. This sample yields roughly 110,000 clones, of which roughly three fifths are seen a single time; roughly an eighth belongs to the top ten. Sequenced here: CD8+ T cells sorted from blood, sampled at week 24, from a patient treated with tofacitinib. Source of these receptors: a human donor with alopecia areata. The CDR3 runs from the conserved cysteine through the conserved F or W. The D gene is left open where the match is weak. Only some rows state a clone size, as once, few, many or a class for expanded clones.

.,TRBJ1-2,TRBV10-3,.,CAISEVLEQLANYGYTF,TGTGCCATCAGTGAGGTCCTTGAACAGTTAGCTAACTATGGCTACACCTTC
TRBD1,TRBJ1-2,TRBV27,.,CASSFSTGGNYGYTF,TGTGCCAGCAGTTTTTCGACAGGGGGTAACTATGGCTACACCTTC
.,TRBJ2-7,TRBV7-9,few,CASSLQDYEQYF,TGTGCCAGCAGCCTACAAGACTACGAGCAGTACTTC
.,TRBJ2-3,TRBV12-5,.,CASGPRTETDTQYF,TGTGCTAGTGGTCCCAGGACCGAGACAGATACGCAGTATTTT
.,TRBJ1-1,TRBV7-6,.,CATSYGGTEAFF,TGTGCCACCTCCTATGGGGGCACTGAAGCTTTCTTT
.,TRBJ2-3,TRBV6-5,few,CASSYLASGTDTQYF,TGTGCCAGCAGTTACTTGGCGTCCGGCACAGATACGCAGTATTTT
.,TRBJ1-5,TRBV7-9,.,CASSLGSESKPQHF,TGTGCCAGCAGCTTAGGTTCGGAATCAAAGCCCCAGCATTTT
.,TRBJ1-4,TRBV6-6,.,CASSEGAEKLFF,TGTGCCAGCAGCGAGGGTGCGGAAAAACTGTTTTTT
TRBD1,TRBJ2-6,TRBV6-4,medium-sized,CASSKGAESGANVLTF,TGTGCCAGCAGTAAGGGGGCGGAATCTGGGGCCAACGTCCTGACTTTC
TRBD1,TRBJ2-1,TRBV27,.,CASSLLGQREQFF,TGTGCCAGCAGTTTATTGGGACAGAGGGAGCAGTTCTTC
.,TRBJ2-7,TRBV9,.,CASSVGDGSYEQYF,TGTGCCAGCAGCGTAGGCGACGGCTCCTACGAGCAGTACTTC
.,TRBJ2-7,TRBV30,.,CAWSTLGVGEQYF,TGTGCCTGGAGTACCCTGGGGGTCGGGGAGCAGTACTTC
.,TRBJ2-3,TRBV6-4,.,CASSDSGTTDTQYF,TGTGCCAGCAGTGACTCGGGGACAACAGATACGCAGTATTTT
.,TRBJ2-5,TRBV6-5,few,CASSYYGSQETQYF,TGTGCCAGCAGTTACTACGGGAGCCAAGAGACCCAGTACTTC
.,TRBJ1-1,TRBV6-1,few,CASSEVGGTGNTEAFF,TGTGCCAGCAGTGAAGTGGGAGGGACGGGAAACACTGAAGCTTTCTTT
.,TRBJ2-7,TRBV7-9,.,CASSQTVHYEQYF,TGTGCCAGCAGCCAAACAGTACACTACGAGCAGTACTTC